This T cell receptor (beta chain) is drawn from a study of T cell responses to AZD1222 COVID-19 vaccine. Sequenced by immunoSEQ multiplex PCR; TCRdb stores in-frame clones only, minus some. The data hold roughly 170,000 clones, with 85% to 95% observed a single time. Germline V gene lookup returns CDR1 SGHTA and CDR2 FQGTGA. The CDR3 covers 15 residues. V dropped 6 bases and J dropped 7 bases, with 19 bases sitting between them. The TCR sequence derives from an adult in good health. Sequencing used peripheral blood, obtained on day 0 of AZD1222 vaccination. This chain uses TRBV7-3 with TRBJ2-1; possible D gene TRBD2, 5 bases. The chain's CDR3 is CASSWTSSTGNEQFF. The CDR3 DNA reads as TGTGCCAGCAGTTGGACCTCTAGCACCGGGAATGAGCAGTTCTTC. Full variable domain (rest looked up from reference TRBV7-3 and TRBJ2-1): GAGVSQTPSNKVTEKGKYVELRCDPISGHTALYWYRQSLGQGPEFLIYFQGTGAADDSGLPNDRFFAVRPEGSVSTLKIQRTERGDSAVYLCASSWTSSTGNEQFFGPGTRLTVL.